The clone carrying this TCR beta chain was counted between two and nine times. No antigen is known for it. Amplification used 60 Vbeta primers and 13 Jbeta primers. Sequencing was performed with immunoSEQ multiplex PCR; in TCRdb, only in-frame clones are kept and a portion is missing. The repertoire has about 130,000 clones, about 70% of them found once; the top ten carry over 3%. This specimen comes from a study of cytomegalovirus exposure and HLA in healthy donors. Notes on the study in general: TRBV6-2, TRBV6-3 and some other V segments were unresolvable in 87-base-pair reads. TCR beta chain V- and J-gene trimming was linked, in a later analysis, to a missense variant in DCLRE1C. TCR beta sequences reportedly predicted most subjects' HLA-A and HLA-B alleles accurately.

The CDR3 consists of 14 residues. This TCR was recovered from a middle-aged man in good health and CMV-seronegative. The J gene is TRBJ2-1, the V gene TRBV21-1; the listed D gene, TRBD2, was not tested against the DNA. TRBV21-1 is deemed a pseudogene. Input material: PBMCs. This CDR3 reads CASSHRLADNEQFF. The CDR3 DNA reads as TGTGCCAGCAGCCATCGACTAGCGGACAATGAGCAGTTCTTC.